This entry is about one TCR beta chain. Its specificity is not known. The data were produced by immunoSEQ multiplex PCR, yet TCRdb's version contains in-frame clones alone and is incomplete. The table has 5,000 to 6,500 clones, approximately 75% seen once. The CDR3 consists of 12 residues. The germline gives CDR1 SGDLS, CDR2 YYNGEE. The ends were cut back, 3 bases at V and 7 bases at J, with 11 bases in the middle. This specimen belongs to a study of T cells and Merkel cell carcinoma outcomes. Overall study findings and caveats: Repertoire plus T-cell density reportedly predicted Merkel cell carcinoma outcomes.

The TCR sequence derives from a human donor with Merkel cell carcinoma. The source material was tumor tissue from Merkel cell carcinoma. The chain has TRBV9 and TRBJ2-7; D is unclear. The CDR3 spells CASSDRSREQYF. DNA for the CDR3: TGTGCCAGCAGCGATCGTTCCCGGGAGCAGTACTTC.